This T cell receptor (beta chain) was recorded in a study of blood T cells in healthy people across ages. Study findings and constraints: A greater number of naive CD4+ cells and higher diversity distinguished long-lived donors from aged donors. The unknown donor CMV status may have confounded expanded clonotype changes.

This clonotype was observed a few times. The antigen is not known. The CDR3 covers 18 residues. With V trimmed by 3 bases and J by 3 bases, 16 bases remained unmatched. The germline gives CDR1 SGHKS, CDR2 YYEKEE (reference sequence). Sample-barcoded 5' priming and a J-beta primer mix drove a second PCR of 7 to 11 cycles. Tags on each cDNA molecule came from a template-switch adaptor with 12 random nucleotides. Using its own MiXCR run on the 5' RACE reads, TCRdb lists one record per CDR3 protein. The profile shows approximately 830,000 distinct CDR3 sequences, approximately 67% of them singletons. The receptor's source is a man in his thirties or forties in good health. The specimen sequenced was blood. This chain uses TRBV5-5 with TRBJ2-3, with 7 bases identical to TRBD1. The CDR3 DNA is TGTGCCAGCAGCTGGTCGCAGGGGGACCTAGGCAGAACAGATACGCAGTATTTT. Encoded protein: CASSWSQGDLGRTDTQYF.